These 18 T cell receptor beta chains came from one sample sequenced in a study of CD8 T cells in ankylosing spondylitis. TCRdb used MiXCR to reprocess the 5' RACE reads, holding one entry per CDR3 protein. This sample has 300,000 to 400,000 distinct CDR3 sequences; more than 9% occur once, and the top ten carry roughly 9.2%. Sequencing used blood, either unsorted or a sorted T cell fraction (not recorded which). These receptors originate from a female donor with ankylosing spondylitis or in good health (not recorded which).

This clonotype came up a few times. This chain connects TRBV28 to TRBJ2-7; the match to TRBD1 covers 8 bases. After removal of 6 bases from V and 3 bases from J, the junction contained 13 bases not matched to a gene. The CDR3 spans 16 residues. Per the germline V gene, CDR1 is MDHEN and CDR2 is SYDVKM. This CDR3 is CASSFSALTGGYEQYF. The CDR3 DNA follows: TGTGCCAGCAGCTTCTCTGCCCTAACAGGGGGCTACGAGCAGTACTTC.

This clonotype was recorded at least ten times. The chain couples TRBV28 to TRBJ2-3, with a possible D match to TRBD2 (5 bases). The length of the CDR3 is 13 residues. Trimming shortened V by 7 bases and J by 5 bases, and 13 bases separated the two germline ends. From germline, CDR1 is MDHEN and CDR2 SYDVKM. CDR3 bases: TGTGCCAGCACCTTGAGGGCCCGAGATACGCAGTATTTT. It codes for CASTLRARDTQYF. The whole variable domain, filled in from reference TRBV28 and TRBJ2-3, reads DVKVTQSSRYLVKRTGEKVFLECVQDMDHENMFWYRQDPGLGLRLIYFSYDVKMKEKGDIPEGYSVSREKKERFSLILESASTNQTSMYLCASTLRARDTQYFGPGTRLTVL.

In its sample, this clonotype was seen many times. The chain is built from TRBV7-2 and TRBJ2-3; 9 nucleotides agree with TRBD1. CDR3 length equals 16 residues. With 5 bases clipped from V and 6 bases from J, the junction kept 12 bases outside the gene matches. Germline CDR1 SGHTA, CDR2 FQGNSA. CDR3 sequence: CASSPWGTGWADTQYF. CDR3 DNA sequence: TGTGCCAGCAGCCCATGGGGGACAGGGTGGGCGGATACGCAGTATTTT. Full variable domain (remainder filled in from reference TRBV7-2 and TRBJ2-3): GAGVSQSPSNKVTEKGKDVELRCDPISGHTALYWYRQSLGQGLEFLIYFQGNSAPDKSGLPSDRFSAERTGGSVSTLTIQRTQQEDSAVYLCASSPWGTGWADTQYFGPGTRLTVL.

The table lists this clonotype with many counts. The chain recombines TRBV7-2 with TRBJ1-6; D unresolved. V lost 6 bases, J lost 1 base, and 1 base lay in between. This CDR3 has 12 residues. Germline CDR1 reads SGHTA; CDR2 reads FQGNSA. CDR3 coding DNA: TGTGCCAGCAGTTCCTATAATTCACCCCTCCACTTT. This encodes CASSSYNSPLHF.

Of note for this clonotype: A much larger clonotype is one base distant, so this may be a read error. The rearrangement joins TRBV5-8 to TRBJ2-2, with D perhaps matching TRBD2 (6 bases). Germline loops: CDR1 SGHTS, CDR2 YDEGEE. The CDR3 is 15 residues long. CDR3 protein: CDSRYRGLNTGELFF. CDR3 coding DNA: TGTGACAGCAGATATAGGGGACTCAACACCGGGGAGCTGTTTTTT.

This clonotype was seen only a few times. V gene TRBV20-1 combines with J gene TRBJ2-3; D is perhaps TRBD1 (6 bases). Germline loops: CDR1 DFQATT, CDR2 SNEGSKA (reference sequence). V lost 1 base and J lost 4, with 18 bases in between. This CDR3 has 16 residues. The CDR3 DNA sequence: TGCAGTGCTAGAGGGGTGGCAGGGGCCGCCCCAGATACGCAGTATTTT. Its protein is CSARGVAGAAPDTQYF.

The chain is built from TRBV12-3 or TRBV12-4 and TRBJ2-7, with 8 nucleotides matching TRBD1. The trim removed 4 bases at V and 6 bases at J, leaving 5 bases unmatched. The CDR3 is 13 residues long. This chain's CDR3 is CASSSQGAGEQYF. The CDR3 DNA is TGTGCCAGCAGTTCCCAGGGGGCTGGCGAGCAGTACTTC.

This clonotype was seen ten or more times. V and J are TRBV20-1 and TRBJ2-1; D unresolved. Trimming shortened V by 0 bases and J by 2 bases, and 11 bases separated the two germline ends. The CDR3 has 15 amino acids. CDR1 is DFQATT and CDR2 is SNEGSKA in the germline V gene (reference sequence). The CDR3 loop is CSARDKVQAYNEQFF. In DNA, the CDR3 is TGCAGTGCTAGAGATAAGGTCCAGGCCTACAATGAGCAGTTCTTC.

This clonotype was observed a few times. The chain couples TRBV20-1 to TRBJ2-7, with no clear D. The V end lost 5 bases, the J end lost 3 bases, and 14 bases lay between the germline ends. CDR1 and CDR2 (germline): DFQATT, SNEGSKA (reference sequence). This CDR3 is built from 13 residues. This CDR3 reads CSAPNTWDYEQYF. CDR3 nucleotide sequence: TGCAGTGCTCCCAACACATGGGACTACGAGCAGTACTTC.

This clonotype was seen a handful of times. The J gene is TRBJ1-4, the V gene TRBV20-1, with D maybe TRBD1 (6 bases). V lost 4 bases and J lost 0, with 12 bases in between. The CDR3 consists of 15 residues. Germline CDR1 DFQATT, CDR2 SNEGSKA (reference sequence). In nucleotides, the CDR3 is TGCAGTGCTATTAAGACAGGTGCAACTAATGAAAAACTGTTTTTT. Its translation is CSAIKTGATNEKLFF.

V gene TRBV2 combines with J gene TRBJ2-1; D gene ambiguous. The CDR3 has 12 residues. The V gene's germline CDR1 is SNHLY and CDR2 FYNNEI. Trimming shortened V by 6 bases and J by 5 bases, and 8 bases separated the two germline ends. CDR3 bases: TGTGCCAGCAGACCAGACGACAATGAGCAGTTCTTC. As protein: CASRPDDNEQFF.

This clonotype was counted ten times or more. This rearrangement joins TRBV5-1 to TRBJ1-1; D is undetermined. The germline V and J ends were trimmed by 0 bases and 1 base, with 7 bases remaining between them. Germline CDR1 is SGHRS and CDR2 is YFSETQ. The CDR3 covers 14 residues. The CDR3 DNA reads TGCGCCAGCAGCTTGGCGGTCCCGAACACTGAAGCTTTCTTT. Translated, it gives CASSLAVPNTEAFF.

This clonotype was counted ten times or more. The chain uses TRBV29-1 and TRBJ2-7, with D perhaps matching TRBD2 (6 bases). Between the trimmed V and J ends, which lost 7 bases and 3 bases, there was a span of 13 bases. Germline-derived CDR1 and CDR2 are SQVTM and ANQGSEA. The CDR3 has 12 amino acids. The CDR3 region is CSAEKAGYEQYF. CDR3 in DNA: TGCAGCGCCGAAAAAGCGGGCTACGAGCAGTACTTC.

This clonotype was observed a few times. This sequence joins TRBV28 and TRBJ2-2; 11 nucleotides agree with TRBD1. The CDR3 length is 16 residues. V lost 8 bases and J lost 5; bases outside the gene matches: 10. The V gene's germline CDR1 is MDHEN and CDR2 SYDVKM. Here the CDR3 reads CASRDRGAQWTGELFF. The CDR3 DNA sequence: TGTGCCAGCCGGGACAGGGGGGCCCAATGGACCGGGGAGCTGTTTTTT.

This chain uses TRBV3-1 with TRBJ2-2; TRBD2 is a possible D gene (5 bases). This CDR3 contains 16 residues. Trimming took 1 base from V and 5 from J, leaving 14 bases between them. The germline gives CDR1 LGHDT, CDR2 YNNKEL (reference sequence). The CDR3 spells CASSQGVGPGTGELFF. CDR3 in DNA: TGTGCCAGCAGCCAAGGAGTCGGCCCGGGAACCGGGGAGCTGTTTTTT.

Many counts were recorded for this clonotype. This chain uses TRBV29-1 with TRBJ2-2; 8 bases align to TRBD1. The CDR3 covers 13 residues. V was pared by 8 bases and J by 4 bases, with 6 bases of the junction left unmatched. The germline CDR1 and CDR2 sequences are SQVTM and ANQGSEA. The CDR3 sequence: CSCIRGLTGELFF. CDR3 sequence (DNA): TGCAGCTGCATCAGGGGGCTCACCGGGGAGCTGTTTTTT.

This clonotype was recorded many times. The J gene is TRBJ2-3, the V gene TRBV12-3 or TRBV12-4, with 8 nucleotides matching TRBD2. The CDR3 totals 15 residues. Trimming at V came to 7 bases and at J to 3 bases, leaving 9 bases not matched to a gene. As DNA, the CDR3 is TGTGCCAGCATCCCCGGGACTAGGAAAACAGATACGCAGTATTTT. Its translation is CASIPGTRKTDTQYF.

V gene TRBV14 combines with J gene TRBJ2-7; TRBD1 is a possible D gene (6 bases). The germline V gene encodes CDR1 SGHDN and CDR2 FVKESK. Between the trimmed V and J ends, which lost 1 base and 2 bases, there was a span of 9 bases. There are 14 residues in the CDR3. DNA of the CDR3: TGTGCCAGCAGCCAAGCGGCAGGGGCCTACGAGCAGTACTTC. As protein: CASSQAAGAYEQYF.